The 29 T cell receptor beta chains presented below share a single source sample, sequenced in a study of immune cell composition in non-small cell lung cancer (dated by TCRdb to 2016 to 2017). The library was prepared using the immunoSEQ multiplex PCR assay. Entries here come from immuneACCESS through TCRdb and include only in-frame sequences with V and J called. Some clones fail to appear in such tables; in the studies checked, an unresolved V gene covers under half of the shortfall, and the cause of the remainder is unknown. This sample comprises roughly 2,800 clones, around three quarters of them detected only once. Roughly 15% of the sample is taken by the ten largest. Normal lung samples came from the same patient and were non-adjacent lung tissue collected as far from the tumour as possible, with a minimum distance of 3 cm. The sequencing sample was made of non-adjacent lung tissue. The receptors stem from a human donor with non-small cell lung cancer.

V and J are TRBV7-2 and TRBJ1-2, with 10 positions matching TRBD1. Germline assignment: CDR1 SGHTA and CDR2 FQGNSA. This CDR3 contains 14 residues. Trimming cost V 1 base and J 5 bases; bases outside gene matches: 1. The CDR3 coding sequence is TGTGCCAGCAGCTTAGGGACAGGGGGATATGGCTACACCTTC. This sequence encodes CASSLGTGGYGYTF.

The count of this clone is one. This chain connects TRBV28 to TRBJ2-7, with D possibly TRBD1 on 6 matching bases. V lost 10 bases to trimming and J lost 9 bases, with 16 bases between them. Germline-derived CDR1 and CDR2 are MDHEN and SYDVKM. This CDR3 has 11 amino acids. In nucleotides, the CDR3 is TGTGCCACCCTCGCCACAGGGTTGCAGTACTTC. This sequence encodes CATLATGLQYF.

The genes are TRBV30 and TRBJ2-7; 8 nucleotides align to TRBD1. The CDR3 has 14 amino acids. Germline CDR1 and CDR2: GTSNPN and SVGIG (reference sequence). Trimming took 2 bases from V and 1 from J; bases not matched to a gene: 4. CDR3 sequence reads: CAWSKTGGSYEQYF. The CDR3 DNA reads TGTGCCTGGAGTAAAACAGGGGGGTCCTACGAGCAGTACTTC.

The genes are TRBV21-1 and TRBJ1-4; TRBD1, as called in the table, went unchecked against the DNA. TRBV21-1 is marked as a pseudogene. The CDR3 extends over 15 amino acids. The CDR3 DNA reads TGTGCCAGCAGCTCACAGGGTGCAACTAATGAAAAACTGTTTTTT. It specifies CASSSQGATNEKLFF.

The rearrangement links TRBV27 to TRBJ1-1; D might be TRBD1 (6 bases). Germline V gene data show CDR1 as MNHEY and CDR2 as SMNVEV (reference sequence). V gave up 3 bases and J gave up 4 bases, with 12 bases separating them. CDR3 size: 14 residues. The CDR3 protein is CASSFGGGFTEAFF. CDR3 bases: TGTGCCAGCAGTTTTGGGGGCGGGTTCACTGAAGCTTTCTTT.

The chain uses TRBV2 and TRBJ1-2; TRBD1 is a possible D gene (6 bases). Looked up from germline, CDR1 is SNHLY and CDR2 is FYNNEI. This CDR3 has 14 amino acids. Trimming removed 7 bases from V and 4 bases from J, with 16 bases in between. CDR3 sequence reads: CASKSQGGGYGYTF. CDR3 coding DNA: TGTGCCAGCAAATCGCAGGGAGGGGGCTATGGCTACACCTTC.

The J gene is TRBJ2-7, the V gene TRBV2, with 9 bases identical to TRBD2. V trimming: 4 bases; J trimming: 6 bases; junction bases outside the gene matches: 7. The CDR3 length is 14 residues. CDR1 SNHLY and CDR2 FYNNEI come from the germline V gene. CDR3 DNA sequence: TGTGCCAGCAGTGCGGTAGCGGGGGAGCGCGAGCAGTACTTC. This sequence encodes CASSAVAGEREQYF.

The V gene is TRBV28, the J gene TRBJ1-4; 8 bases map to TRBD1. Germline V gene sequence: CDR1 MDHEN, CDR2 SYDVKM. The CDR3 covers 17 residues. J was trimmed by 4 bases and V by 5 bases; bases with no gene match: 12. The CDR3 bases are TGTGCCAGCAGTCCCCCTCAGGGGGCTGGACTTAATGAAAAACTGTTTTTT. Encoded protein: CASSPPQGAGLNEKLFF. Based on the CDR3 plus reference TRBV28 and TRBJ1-4, the full variable domain is DVKVTQSSRYLVKRTGEKVFLECVQDMDHENMFWYRQDPGLGLRLIYFSYDVKMKEKGDIPEGYSVSREKKERFSLILESASTNQTSMYLCASSPPQGAGLNEKLFFGSGTQLSVL.

The CDR3 coding sequence is TGCGCCAGCAGCGAGGGACAGGGATCAGATACGCAGTATTTT. Amino acids: CASSEGQGSDTQYF. V and J are TRBV5-1 and TRBJ2-3, with 9 positions matching TRBD1. With 4 bases clipped from V and 4 bases from J, the junction kept 4 bases outside the gene matches. The CDR3 covers 14 residues. CDR1 SGHRS and CDR2 YFSETQ come from the germline V gene.

V and J are TRBV28 and TRBJ2-7; 7 nucleotides match TRBD1. CDR1 and CDR2 from the germline V gene are MDHEN and SYDVKM. J lost 0 bases, V lost 2 bases, and 1 base had no gene match. The CDR3 sequence is 14 residues long. CDR3 nucleotides: TGTGCCAGCAGTTTAACAGGGGTCTCCTACGAGCAGTACTTC. This codes for CASSLTGVSYEQYF.

The chain employs TRBV7-9 and TRBJ2-1; 11 bases are shared with TRBD2. After removal of 5 bases from V and 3 bases from J, the junction contained 6 bases not matched to a gene. Germline-derived CDR1 and CDR2 are SEHNR and FQNEAQ (reference sequence). The CDR3 totals 16 residues. Here the CDR3 DNA reads TGTGCCAGCAGCGTCGTGGGACTAGCGGACTACAATGAGCAGTTCTTC. Residues: CASSVVGLADYNEQFF.

The chain employs TRBV7-9 and TRBJ2-3, with 14 nucleotides matching TRBD2. The CDR3 is 17 residues long. The germline V gene encodes CDR1 SEHNR and CDR2 FQNEAQ (reference sequence). The trim removed 5 bases at V and 7 bases at J, leaving 11 bases unmatched. Written as DNA, the CDR3 is TGTGCCAGCAGCCCAGCCAGACTAGCGGGAGGGCCAAATACGCAGTATTTT. It is translated as CASSPARLAGGPNTQYF.

The chain is built from TRBV2 and TRBJ2-1, with a tentative D call TRBD2 (5 bases). Germline V gene data show CDR1 as SNHLY and CDR2 as FYNNEI. This CDR3 is built from 16 residues. V was clipped by 6 bases and J by 0 bases, with 15 bases between them. CDR3 bases: TGTGCCAGCAGGAGCCCTAGCTTAAGCTCCTACAATGAGCAGTTCTTC. Encoded protein: CASRSPSLSSYNEQFF. Supplemented by reference TRBV2 and TRBJ2-1, the full variable domain reads EPEVTQTPSHQVTQMGQEVILRCVPISNHLYFYWYRQILGQKVEFLVSFYNNEISEKSEIFDDQFSVERPDGSNFTLKIRSTKLEDSAMYFCASRSPSLSSYNEQFFGPGTRLTVL.

The V gene is TRBV6-5, the J gene TRBJ2-1, with a possible D match to TRBD2 (7 bases). Germline loops: CDR1 MNHEY, CDR2 SVGAGI. The CDR3 runs 15 residues. The V gene lost 0 bases and the J gene lost 7 bases, with 13 bases spanning the gap. CDR3 in amino acids: CASSYSTRGRNEQFF. In nucleotides, the CDR3 is TGTGCCAGCAGTTACTCGACGCGGGGGCGGAATGAGCAGTTCTTC.

The chain recombines TRBV7-2 with TRBJ2-3; no clear D. This CDR3 spans 13 amino acids. From germline, CDR1 is SGHTA and CDR2 FQGNSA. V lost 5 bases, J lost 2 bases, and 8 bases lay in between. In DNA, the CDR3 is TGTGCCAGCAGCCTTATACACACAGATACGCAGTATTTT. Its protein product is CASSLIHTDTQYF.

The chain links TRBV21-1 to TRBJ1-2; the table's D call TRBD1 went unverified against the DNA. TRBV21-1 is a pseudogene locus. The CDR3 is 12 amino acids. The CDR3 reads CASSRTGFGYTF. DNA for the CDR3: TGTGCCAGCAGCCGTACAGGGTTTGGCTACACCTTC.

The count of this clone is one. CDR3 in amino acids: CASSEPSGTGKDTQYF. CDR3 sequence (DNA): TGCGCCAGCAGCGAGCCATCCGGGACAGGGAAAGATACGCAGTATTTT. The chain is built from TRBV5-1 and TRBJ2-3, with 9 bases aligning to TRBD1. The ends lost 4 bases at V and 5 bases at J; junction bases unmatched: 11. The CDR3 covers 16 residues. In germline, CDR1 is SGHRS, CDR2 YFSETQ.

The chain recombines TRBV5-4 with TRBJ2-7; TRBD2 might be the D (6 bases). The CDR3 contains 13 residues. Germline V CDR1 and CDR2: SGHNT, YYREEE (reference sequence). V was clipped by 0 bases and J by 6 bases, with 10 bases between them. The CDR3, as DNA: TGTGCCAGCAGCTTGGTCGGGGGAGGCGAGCAGTACTTC. This codes for CASSLVGGGEQYF.

V gene TRBV11-2 combines with J gene TRBJ2-3; 8 bases are a match to TRBD2. After removal of 4 bases from V and 3 bases from J, the junction contained 6 bases not matched to a gene. The CDR3 consists of 15 residues. Looked up from germline, CDR1 is SGHAT and CDR2 is FQNNGV. CDR3 region: CASSSLGGATDTQYF. CDR3 nucleotides: TGTGCCAGCAGCTCTCTCGGGGGGGCGACAGATACGCAGTATTTT. The full variable domain, in which reference TRBV11-2 and TRBJ2-3 provide the parts outside the CDR3, is EAGVAQSPRYKIIEKRQSVAFWCNPISGHATLYWYQQILGQGPKLLIQFQNNGVVDDSQLPKDRFSAERLKGVDSTLKIQPAKLEDSAVYLCASSSLGGATDTQYFGPGTRLTVL.

By sample share, this clone is large. V usage is TRBV6-5 and J usage is TRBJ1-1; D is possibly TRBD1 (5 bases). Germline V gene lookup returns CDR1 MNHEY and CDR2 SVGAGI. V dropped 7 bases and J dropped 5 bases, with 14 bases sitting between them. CDR3 length: 13 residues. CDR3 amino acids: CASTAGGETEAFF. The CDR3 coding sequence is TGTGCCAGCACCGCGGGGGGGGAAACTGAAGCTTTCTTT.

The chain carries TRBV4-1 and TRBJ2-3; 10 nucleotides align to TRBD1. Germline lookup yields CDR1 MGHRA and CDR2 YSYEKL. This CDR3 spans 15 amino acids. V was clipped by 6 bases and J by 2 bases; unmatched bases: 5. The CDR3 DNA reads as TGCGCCAGCAGTCTCGGACAGGGGGACACAGATACGCAGTATTTT. Its protein is CASSLGQGDTDTQYF.

This clone was counted once. The chain is built from TRBV7-6 and TRBJ2-7; 8 nucleotides line up with TRBD1. Germline V CDR1 and CDR2: SGHVS, FNYEAQ. CDR3 length: 14 amino acids. V shed 1 base and J 5 bases; nucleotides not matched to a gene: 4. The CDR3 nucleotides are TGTGCCAGCAGCTTAGGACAGGGGATCCACGAGCAGTACTTC. It specifies CASSLGQGIHEQYF.

The V call is TRBV11-2, the J call TRBJ2-1; 9 nucleotides align to TRBD2. This CDR3 spans 15 amino acids. Germline loops: CDR1 SGHAT, CDR2 FQNNGV. V lost 3 bases, J lost 4 bases, and 4 bases stayed unmatched. CDR3 amino acids: CASSLRTSAYNEQFF. In DNA form, the CDR3 reads TGTGCCAGCAGCTTGAGGACTAGCGCATACAATGAGCAGTTCTTC. Combining the CDR3 with reference TRBV11-2 and TRBJ2-1 gives the whole variable domain EAGVAQSPRYKIIEKRQSVAFWCNPISGHATLYWYQQILGQGPKLLIQFQNNGVVDDSQLPKDRFSAERLKGVDSTLKIQPAKLEDSAVYLCASSLRTSAYNEQFFGPGTRLTVL.

J is TRBJ2-6 and V is TRBV18; 7 positions match TRBD1. V gave up 5 bases and J gave up 4 bases; unmatched junction bases: 5. The CDR3 loop spans 15 amino acids. Germline V gene data show CDR1 as KGHSH and CDR2 as LQKENI. The DNA for the CDR3 is TGTGCCAGCTCAGACAGGGATTCAGGGGCCAACGTCCTGACTTTC. The encoded protein is CASSDRDSGANVLTF.

The genes are TRBV7-2 and TRBJ2-6; D might be TRBD1 (5 bases). V lost 5 bases, J lost 0 bases, and 17 bases lay in between. The CDR3 runs 18 residues. Germline lookup yields CDR1 SGHTA and CDR2 FQGNSA. In DNA, the CDR3 is TGTGCCAGCAGCATTACAGGTCGATTAGGCTCTGGGGCCAACGTCCTGACTTTC. Protein sequence: CASSITGRLGSGANVLTF.

This chain connects TRBV4-3 to TRBJ2-1, with 11 positions matching TRBD2. The CDR3 totals 16 residues. Germline V gives CDR1 LGHNA, CDR2 YSLEER. Trimming removed 2 bases from V and 7 bases from J; junction bases left unmatched: 7. CDR3 in DNA: TGCGCCAGCAGCCAATTTACTAGCGGGAGTGGGAATGAGCAGTTCTTC. Residues: CASSQFTSGSGNEQFF.

This chain connects TRBV19 to TRBJ1-2, with TRBD1 as a possible D gene (5 bases). Per germline, CDR1 LNHDA and CDR2 SQIVND (reference sequence). Trimming removed 7 bases from V and 3 bases from J, with 12 bases in between. The CDR3 covers 13 residues. DNA for the CDR3: TGTGCCAGTACCCCAAGCAGGGACTATGGCTACACCTTC. Translating it yields CASTPSRDYGYTF.

The J gene is TRBJ2-7, the V gene TRBV2, with D tentatively TRBD1 (6 bases). This CDR3 contains 13 residues. Germline-derived CDR1 and CDR2 are SNHLY and FYNNEI. Trimming cost V 6 bases and J 4 bases, with 13 bases left between them. The CDR3, as DNA: TGTGCCAGCAGCTCAGGGGCGCAGTACGAGCAGTACTTC. It codes for CASSSGAQYEQYF.

This rearrangement joins TRBV7-8 to TRBJ2-3; 7 nucleotides agree with TRBD2. Trimming took 6 bases from V and 4 from J; bases not matched to a gene: 16. The germline CDR1 and CDR2 sequences are SGHVS and FQNEAQ. This CDR3 has 17 amino acids. CDR3 loop: CASRPVGGGRSSDTQYF. Here the CDR3 DNA reads TGTGCCAGCAGGCCGGTTGGGGGAGGGAGGTCTTCAGATACGCAGTATTTT.